This is a list of T cell receptor beta chains from one sample in a study of blood T cell repertoires in COVID-19. Sequencing was performed with immunoSEQ multiplex PCR; in TCRdb, only in-frame clones are kept and a portion is missing. This table has roughly 370,000 clones, approximately 87% appearing once. Sequenced sample: PBMCs or T cells enriched from blood (not recorded which). The source is a woman aged 50 to 60 who had recovered from COVID-19. Each CDR3 is given with its conserved first and last residue. A D gene is named only where the DNA matches it firmly. Size values are once, few and many counts, or a class for expanded clones, and some rows have none.

19,TRBD2,TRBJ2-1,-,TRBV9,CASSYRLAGGRFPYNEQFF,TGTGCCAGCAGCTACAGACTAGCGGGGGGGCGATTTCCCTACAATGAGCAGTTCTTC
17,TRBD1,TRBJ1-5,-,TRBV2,CASSMGQGASSNQPQHF,TGTGCCAGCAGCATGGGACAGGGGGCCTCTAGCAATCAGCCCCAGCATTTT
15,TRBD1,TRBJ2-2,many,TRBV6-1,CASSEGDRDTGELFF,TGTGCCAGCAGTGAAGGGGACAGGGACACCGGGGAGCTGTTTTTT
13,-,TRBJ1-6,-,TRBV10-2,CASSESENSPLHF,TGCGCCAGCAGTGAGTCCGAGAATTCACCCCTCCACTTT
14,-,TRBJ1-5,-,TRBV19,CASGPTGGNQPQHF,TGTGCCAGTGGTCCGACCGGGGGCAATCAGCCCCAGCATTTT
14,-,TRBJ1-1,-,TRBV19,CASSRAGVGTEAFF,TGTGCCAGTAGTCGGGCAGGGGTAGGCACTGAAGCTTTCTTT
12,TRBD1,TRBJ1-1,-,TRBV12-3/TRBV12-4,CASKGTGAEAFF,TGTGCCAGCAAAGGGACAGGGGCTGAAGCTTTCTTT
12,-,TRBJ2-1,-,TRBV6-6,CATFSSYNEQFF,TGTGCCACTTTCTCCTCCTACAATGAGCAGTTCTTC
12,-,TRBJ2-2,few,TRBV27,CASRTGTGELFF,TGTGCCAGCAGGACTGGAACCGGGGAGCTGTTTTTT
15,-,TRBJ1-3,-,TRBV19,CASSLPWASGNTIYF,TGTGCCAGTAGCCTTCCGTGGGCCTCTGGAAACACCATATATTTT
16,-,TRBJ2-1,-,TRBV9,CASSADRNSRYNEQFF,TGTGCCAGCAGCGCGGATAGGAACTCGAGGTACAATGAGCAGTTCTTC
16,TRBD1,TRBJ2-7,-,TRBV7-9,CASSLGRGTGSYEQYF,TGTGCCAGCAGCTTAGGCCGGGGGACAGGGTCCTACGAGCAGTACTTC
14,-,TRBJ1-1,-,TRBV6-5,CASSSAGFETEAFF,TGTGCCAGCAGTTCTGCCGGGTTTGAGACTGAAGCTTTCTTT
16,TRBD2,TRBJ2-2,few,TRBV2,CASSGPGGTDTGELFF,TGTGCCAGCAGTGGACCGGGAGGGACGGACACCGGGGAGCTGTTTTTT
14,TRBD2,TRBJ2-1,-,TRBV7-9,CAFGGASPYNEQFF,TGTGCCTTCGGGGGGGCGTCTCCCTACAATGAGCAGTTCTTC
15,-,TRBJ1-6,-,TRBV27,CASSPRRTYNSPLHF,TGTGCCAGCAGCCCCCGCAGGACCTATAATTCACCCCTCCACTTT
14,-,TRBJ1-5,-,TRBV6-5,CASRAGQLESPQHF,TGTGCCAGCAGAGCGGGACAACTTGAATCTCCCCAGCATTTT
15,TRBD1,TRBJ2-2,-,TRBV7-9,CASSLGGTVTGELFF,TGTGCCAGCAGCTTAGGGGGGACAGTCACCGGGGAGCTGTTTTTT
15,TRBD1,TRBJ1-3,-,TRBV2,CASSRDRKSGNTIYF,TGTGCCAGCAGTCGGGACAGAAAATCTGGAAACACCATATATTTT
12,TRBD1,TRBJ2-5,-,TRBV20-1,CSASLTGETQYF,TGCAGTGCTAGTTTGACAGGGGAGACCCAGTACTTC
14,-,TRBJ1-4,-,TRBV2,CASKTGSPLEKLFF,TGTGCCAGCAAGACGGGATCGCCGCTAGAAAAACTGTTTTTT
16,TRBD1,TRBJ2-3,-,TRBV2,CASSDPGRGQTDTQYF,TGTGCCAGCAGTGACCCCGGAAGGGGGCAGACAGATACGCAGTATTTT
15,TRBD2,TRBJ2-1,-,TRBV7-9,CASSLARGLLNEQFF,TGTGCCAGCAGCTTAGCGCGGGGGTTACTGAATGAGCAGTTCTTC
18,-,TRBJ2-7,-,TRBV5-8,CASIETWALTGFRAEQYF,TGTGCCAGCATAGAGACGTGGGCCTTAACAGGGTTTCGTGCCGAGCAGTACTTC
14,-,TRBJ2-7,-,TRBV9,CASSVAPAGNEQYF,TGTGCCAGCAGCGTAGCCCCGGCAGGTAACGAGCAGTACTTC
17,-,TRBJ2-7,-,TRBV4-1,CASSLIPAGGTSYEQYF,TGCGCCAGCAGCCTGATCCCGGCAGGGGGGACCTCCTACGAGCAGTACTTC
15,-,TRBJ1-2,-,TRBV5-6,CASSLEVRGNYGYTF,TGTGCCAGCAGCTTGGAGGTTCGGGGGAACTATGGCTACACCTTC
16,-,TRBJ1-1,-,TRBV19,CASSTGGGAELAEAFF,TGTGCCAGTAGTACCGGCGGCGGGGCTGAACTCGCTGAAGCTTTCTTT
17,TRBD1,TRBJ2-2,-,TRBV7-2,CASSQWGTGANTGELFF,TGTGCCAGCAGTCAATGGGGGACAGGGGCCAACACCGGGGAGCTGTTTTTT
15,-,TRBJ1-2,few,TRBV11-1,CASSPWTEVNYGYTF,TGTGCCAGCAGCCCCTGGACAGAAGTTAACTATGGCTACACCTTC